This T cell receptor (beta chain) was recorded in a study of CD8 T cells in ankylosing spondylitis. This clonotype was detected many times. TCRdb used MiXCR to reprocess the 5' RACE reads, holding one entry per CDR3 protein. Of 300,000 to 350,000 distinct CDR3 sequences listed, about 9.9% are singletons. This CDR3 region has 16 residues. CDR1 SNHLY and CDR2 FYNNEI come from the germline V gene. Trimming pared 0 bases from V and 0 bases from J, leaving 9 bases between. Sequencing was carried out using blood, either unsorted or a sorted T cell fraction (not recorded which). This receptor was identified in a female donor with ankylosing spondylitis or in good health (not recorded which). This rearrangement joins TRBV2 to TRBJ2-1; the D is unclear. DNA for the CDR3: TGTGCCAGCAGTGAAGCTTGGGGATTCTCCTACAATGAGCAGTTCTTC. Translated, it gives CASSEAWGFSYNEQFF.